This entry lists 8 T cell receptor beta chains sequenced from one sample in a study of T cell responses to AZD1222 COVID-19 vaccine. Profiling relied on immunoSEQ multiplex PCR, and the TCRdb table lists in-frame clones only, not all of them. The sample lists over 130,000 clones; 92% were seen once. The sequencing used peripheral blood, collected 28 days after the second AZD1222 dose. The receptors were sampled from an adult who received the AZD1222 COVID-19 vaccine.

The V call is TRBV4-2, the J call TRBJ2-3; 10 nucleotides agree with TRBD2. There are 24 residues in the CDR3. The J segment lost 0 bases and the V segment lost 0 bases, leaving 24 bases of the junction unmatched. Germline CDR1 LGHNA, CDR2 YNFKEQ. The chain's CDR3 is CASSQEWLRGLAGARRYSTDTQYF. CDR3 DNA sequence: TGTGCCAGCAGCCAAGAATGGTTAAGGGGGCTAGCGGGAGCTCGCCGCTATAGCACAGATACGCAGTATTTT.

The chain links TRBV18 to TRBJ2-7; D might be TRBD1 (5 bases). V was shortened by 3 bases and J by 6 bases, with 15 bases between the two germline ends. CDR1 is KGHSH, CDR2 LQKENI, per germline. The CDR3 is made up of 14 amino acids. In DNA, the CDR3 is TGTGCCAGCTCACCCGTCAGGGATTTCACCGAGCAGTACTTC. This translates into CASSPVRDFTEQYF.

This chain uses TRBV15 with TRBJ1-1; D unresolved. This CDR3 region has 14 residues. Germline loops: CDR1 LNHNV, CDR2 YYDKDF (reference sequence). V lost 1 base to trimming and J lost 0 bases, with 6 bases between them. This CDR3 reads CATSRVGLNTEAFF. CDR3 coding DNA: TGTGCCACCAGCAGAGTTGGGTTGAACACTGAAGCTTTCTTT.

This CDR3 reads CASSASGLAGVDEQFF. In DNA form, the CDR3 reads TGTGCCAGCAGCGCCTCGGGACTAGCGGGAGTCGATGAGCAGTTCTTC. This sequence joins TRBV9 and TRBJ2-1; 14 bases match TRBD2. The CDR3 has 16 amino acids. Germline lookup yields CDR1 SGDLS and CDR2 YYNGEE. V gave up 3 bases and J gave up 8 bases; unmatched junction bases: 7.

The chain joins TRBV7-9 to TRBJ2-7; TRBD2 matches 8 bases. Germline-derived CDR1 and CDR2 are SEHNR and FQNEAQ (reference sequence). Trimming removed 1 base from V and 0 bases from J; junction bases left unmatched: 5. There are 16 residues in the CDR3. CDR3 sequence reads: CASSLDASGYSYEQYF. The DNA for the CDR3 is TGTGCCAGCAGCTTAGATGCTAGCGGGTACTCCTACGAGCAGTACTTC.

The rearrangement joins TRBV28 to TRBJ1-3; no reliable D call. This CDR3 is 11 amino acids long. The germline V and J ends were trimmed by 3 bases and 9 bases, with 6 bases remaining between them. CDR1 MDHEN and CDR2 SYDVKM come from the germline V gene. CDR3 in amino acids: CASSLTGTIYF. CDR3 nucleotide sequence: TGTGCCAGCAGTTTGACGGGCACCATATATTTT.

The rearrangement joins TRBV28 to TRBJ2-3; D tentatively fits TRBD1 or TRBD2 (5 bases each). There are 14 residues in the CDR3. Deletions cut 6 bases from V and 0 bases from J, with 10 bases between. The germline gives CDR1 MDHEN, CDR2 SYDVKM. The CDR3 is CASRPGPSTDTQYF. CDR3 in DNA: TGTGCCAGCAGGCCGGGACCCAGCACAGATACGCAGTATTTT.

The chain recombines TRBV3-1 (or the pseudogene TRBV3-2) with TRBJ1-1, with a weak D call TRBD1 (5 bases). This CDR3 has 14 amino acids. V was cut by 1 base and J by 8 bases, with 14 bases left in between. Germline V gene sequence: CDR1 LGHDT, CDR2 YNNKEL (reference sequence). The CDR3 DNA follows: TGTGCCAGCAGCCAAGGTCAAGACAGTACCGAAGCTTTCTTT. It yields the protein CASSQGQDSTEAFF.